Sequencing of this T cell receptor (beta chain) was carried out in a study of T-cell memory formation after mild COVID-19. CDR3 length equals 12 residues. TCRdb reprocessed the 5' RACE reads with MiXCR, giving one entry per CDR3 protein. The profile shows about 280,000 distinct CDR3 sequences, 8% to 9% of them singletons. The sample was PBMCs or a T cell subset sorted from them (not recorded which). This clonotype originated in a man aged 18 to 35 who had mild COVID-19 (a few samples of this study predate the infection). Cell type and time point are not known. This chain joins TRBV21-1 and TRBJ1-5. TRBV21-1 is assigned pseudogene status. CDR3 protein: CASSGRDQPQHF. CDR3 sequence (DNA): TGTGCCAGCAGCGGCCGAGACCAGCCCCAGCATTTT.